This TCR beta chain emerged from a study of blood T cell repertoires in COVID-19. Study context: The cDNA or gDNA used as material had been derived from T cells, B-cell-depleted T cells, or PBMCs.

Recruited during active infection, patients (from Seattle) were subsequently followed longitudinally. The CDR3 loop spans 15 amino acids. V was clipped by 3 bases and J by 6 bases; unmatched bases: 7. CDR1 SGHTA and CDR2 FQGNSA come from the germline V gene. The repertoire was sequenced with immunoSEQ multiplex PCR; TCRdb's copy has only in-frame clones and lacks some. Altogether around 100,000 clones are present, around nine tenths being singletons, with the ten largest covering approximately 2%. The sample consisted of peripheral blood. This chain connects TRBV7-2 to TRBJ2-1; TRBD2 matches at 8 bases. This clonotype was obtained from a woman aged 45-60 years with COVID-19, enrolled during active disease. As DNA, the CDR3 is TGTGCCAGCAGCTTGGGCTCCGGGGGGGCCAATGAGCAGTTCTTC. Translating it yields CASSLGSGGANEQFF.